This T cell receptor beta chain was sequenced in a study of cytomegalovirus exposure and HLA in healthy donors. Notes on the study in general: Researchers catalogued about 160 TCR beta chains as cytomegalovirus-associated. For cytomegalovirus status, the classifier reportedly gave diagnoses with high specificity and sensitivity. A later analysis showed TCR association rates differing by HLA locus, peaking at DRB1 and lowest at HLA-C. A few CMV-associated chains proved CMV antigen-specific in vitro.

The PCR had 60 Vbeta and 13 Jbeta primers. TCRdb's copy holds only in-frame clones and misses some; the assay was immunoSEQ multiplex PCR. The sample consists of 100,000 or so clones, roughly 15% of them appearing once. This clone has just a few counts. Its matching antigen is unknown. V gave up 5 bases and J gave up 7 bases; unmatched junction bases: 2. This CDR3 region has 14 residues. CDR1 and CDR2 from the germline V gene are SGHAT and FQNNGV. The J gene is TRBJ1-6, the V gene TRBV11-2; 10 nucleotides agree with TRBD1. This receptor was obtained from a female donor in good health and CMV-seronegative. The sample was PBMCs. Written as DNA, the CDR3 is TGTGCCAGCAGCGAGGGACAGGGGAATTCACCCCTCCACTTT. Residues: CASSEGQGNSPLHF.